A single sample gave rise to the 20 T cell receptor beta chains below, sequenced in a study of glioma-infiltrating T cells. TCR alpha and beta CDR3 regions were amplified from RNA using iRepertoire nested multiplex PCR. A single record per CDR3 protein comes from TCRdb applying MiXCR to the multiplex PCR reads. The repertoire holds roughly 200,000 distinct CDR3 sequences, with about 40% as singletons. The sample was glioma tissue, nonneoplastic brain tissue, or PBMCs (not recorded which). Every receptor here comes from a human donor with low-grade glioma or glioblastoma, undergoing nonglioma brain surgery, or in good health (not recorded which).

As concerns this clonotype: This may come from a read error, since a much larger clone is one base off. The V call is TRBV11-2, the J call TRBJ2-2; 8 bases match TRBD2. The germline gives CDR1 SGHAT, CDR2 FQNNGV. This CDR3 is 15 amino acids long. The CDR3 sequence: CASTPLAEYTVELFF. The CDR3 bases are TGTGCCAGCACCCCACTAGCGGAGTACACCGTGGAGCTGTTTTTT.

As concerns this clonotype: This clone may be a read error of a much larger clone one base away. The chain has TRBV28 and TRBJ2-7, with unresolved D. CDR1 and CDR2 (germline): MDHEN, SYDVKM. Trimming removed 4 bases from V and 2 bases from J, with 12 bases in between. The CDR3 spans 14 residues. The CDR3 DNA is TGTGCCAGCAGTTCCCTACTGAATACCTACGAGCAGTACTTC. It yields the protein CASSSLLNTYEQYF.

V usage is TRBV10-3 and J usage is TRBJ2-3; possibly TRBD2 for D (6 bases). The germline V and J ends were trimmed by 7 bases and 2 bases, with 13 bases remaining between them. The CDR3 spans 14 residues. Germline-derived CDR1 and CDR2 are ENHRY and SYGVKD. CDR3 residues: CAIMVGGNTDTQYF. DNA for the CDR3: TGTGCCATCATGGTCGGGGGAAACACAGATACGCAGTATTTT.

This clonotype was counted only a few times. The gene calls are TRBV7-9 and TRBJ2-5; 11 nucleotides agree with TRBD2. V trimming: 6 bases; J trimming: 5 bases; junction bases outside the gene matches: 8. The CDR3 consists of 15 residues. Per germline, CDR1 SEHNR and CDR2 FQNEAQ (reference sequence). The CDR3: CASSRVAGGPETQYF. In DNA, the CDR3 is TGTGCCAGCAGTCGGGTAGCGGGAGGGCCGGAGACCCAGTACTTC.

Regarding this clonotype: Given the absence of the conserved phenylalanine or tryptophan at the CDR3 end, a read error is likely. The J gene is TRBJ1-1, the V gene TRBV6-1, with TRBD1 matching over 7 bases. CDR3 size: 15 residues. In germline, CDR1 is MNHNS, CDR2 SASEGT. For the CDR3, the DNA is TGTGCCAGAAGTGACACCGGGACAGCGAACACTAAAGCTTTCTCT. Residues: CARSDTGTANTKAFS.

The genes are TRBV27 and TRBJ1-5; D gene unclear. The ends were cut back, 3 bases at V and 13 bases at J, with 13 bases in the middle. Germline V gene data show CDR1 as MNHEY and CDR2 as SMNVEV (reference sequence). CDR3 length: 12 amino acids. This CDR3 is CASSFIGQQQHF. CDR3 nucleotide sequence: TGTGCCAGCAGTTTTATTGGTCAGCAACAGCATTTT.

This clonotype was recorded at least ten times. The chain employs TRBV28 and TRBJ1-1, with D tentatively TRBD1 (6 bases). Germline CDR1 and CDR2: MDHEN and SYDVKM. This CDR3 region has 14 residues. Trimming cost V 5 bases and J 5 bases, with 15 bases left between them. CDR3 residues: CASSTYTGRTEAFF. DNA of the CDR3: TGTGCCAGCAGTACATACACAGGGAGGACTGAAGCTTTCTTT.

This clonotype was observed a few times. The rearrangement uses TRBV3-1 and TRBJ2-1; D unclear. CDR3 length: 15 residues. Trimming cost V 6 bases and J 7 bases, with 19 bases left between them. CDR1 and CDR2 (germline): LGHDT, YNNKEL (reference sequence). In DNA form, the CDR3 reads TGTGCCAGCAGTCTCACGAGGTCGATGGGGAATGAGCAGTTCTTC. Its protein product is CASSLTRSMGNEQFF.

For this clonotype: At one of its ends the junction is not consistent with the germline gene, which may arise from a read error. J is TRBJ2-7 and V is TRBV19; 14 nucleotides align to TRBD2. The V gene's germline CDR1 is LNHDA and CDR2 SQIVND (reference sequence). This CDR3 comprises 18 residues. The CDR3 DNA follows: TGTGCCTGTAGTACCGTCGGGACTAGCGGGAGAAAGGGATACGAGCAGTACTTC. Translated: CACSTVGTSGRKGYEQYF.

The V and J genes are TRBV7-9 and TRBJ2-1; 10 positions agree with TRBD2. Germline CDR1 SEHNR, CDR2 FQNEAQ (reference sequence). The V and J ends lost 1 base and 4 bases, in that order; junction bases with no gene match: 4. CDR3 length: 16 amino acids. CDR3 protein: CASSLDSSGRYNEQFF. CDR3 nucleotide sequence: TGTGCCAGCAGCTTAGATTCTAGCGGGAGATACAATGAGCAGTTCTTC.

This chain links TRBV27 with TRBJ2-5, with TRBD2 as a possible D gene (6 bases). Trimming took 5 bases from V and 2 from J, leaving 24 bases between them. The CDR3 loop spans 18 amino acids. The V gene's germline CDR1 is MNHEY and CDR2 SMNVEV (reference sequence). The CDR3 loop reads CASSPNPLRDRSQETQYF. CDR3 bases: TGTGCCAGCAGTCCTAACCCCCTGCGGGATAGGTCTCAAGAGACCCAGTACTTC.

As to this clonotype: This may come from a read error, since a much larger clone is one base off. The V call is TRBV7-2, the J call TRBJ1-3, with unresolved D. Germline V gives CDR1 SGHTA, CDR2 FQGNSA. The CDR3 extends over 15 amino acids. V dropped 1 base and J dropped 1 base, with 8 bases sitting between them. CDR3 region: CASSLGPGSGNTIYF. DNA of the CDR3: TGTGCCAGCAGCTTAGGTCCGGGTTCTGGAAACACCATATATTTT.

This clonotype was recorded only once. The junction does not match germline at one end; this may be a read error. The gene calls are TRBV28 and TRBJ1-5; 10 nucleotides line up with TRBD1. CDR3 length: 14 residues. The germline gives CDR1 MDHEN, CDR2 SYDVKM. This CDR3 reads CVSRGTGENKPQHF. For the CDR3, the DNA is TGTGTCAGCAGGGGGACAGGGGAGAATAAGCCCCAGCATTTT. Combining the CDR3 with reference TRBV28 and TRBJ1-5 gives the whole variable domain DVKVTQSSRYLVKRTGEKVFLECVQDMDHENMFWYRQDPGLGLRLIYFSYDVKMKEKGDIPEGYSVSREKKERFSLILESASTNQTSMYLCVSRGTGENKPQHFGDGTRLSIL.

There are many counts of this clonotype. This sequence joins TRBV12-3 or TRBV12-4 and TRBJ1-2; TRBD1 agrees at 7 bases. V was pared by 5 bases and J by 0 bases, with 3 bases of the junction left unmatched. This CDR3 has 14 amino acids. The CDR3 is CASSRDSTNYGYTF. CDR3 DNA: TGTGCCAGCAGTAGGGACAGTACTAACTATGGCTACACCTTC.

The chain is built from TRBV28 and TRBJ2-3; tentatively, D is TRBD1 (5 bases). CDR1 and CDR2 from the germline V gene are MDHEN and SYDVKM. V was trimmed by 6 bases and J by 4 bases, leaving 14 bases between them. The CDR3 runs to 14 residues. The CDR3 DNA is TGTGCCAGCAGCCTCCAACAGGTCGCAGATACGCAGTATTTT. This codes for CASSLQQVADTQYF.

The rearrangement links TRBV3-1 to TRBJ1-2, with D unresolved. CDR1 and CDR2 (germline): LGHDT, YNNKEL (reference sequence). The CDR3 extends over 16 amino acids. The V end was cut by 1 base, the J end by 8 bases, with 20 bases between. DNA of the CDR3: TGTGCCAGCAGCCAAGGGTCTAACCTTGACCGATTGGGCTACACCTTC. It specifies CASSQGSNLDRLGYTF. The full variable domain, rest sourced from reference TRBV3-1 and TRBJ1-2, is DTAVSQTPKYLVTQMGNDKSIKCEQNLGHDTMYWYKQDSKKFLKIMFSYNNKELIINETVPNRFSPKSPDKAHLNLHINSLELGDSAVYFCASSQGSNLDRLGYTFGSGTRLTVV.

This clonotype was counted ten times or more. CDR3 nucleotides: TGTGCCAGCAGCTCCGGACTAGCGGGGGGCTCCGAGCAGTACTTC. Translated, it gives CASSSGLAGGSEQYF. The chain has TRBV6-1 and TRBJ2-7; TRBD2 agrees at 14 bases. The CDR3 length is 15 residues. Germline V gene data show CDR1 as MNHNS and CDR2 as SASEGT. V dropped 6 bases and J dropped 6; count of bases not matched to a gene: 7.

A few counts support this clonotype. J is TRBJ1-6 and V is TRBV19; 7 nucleotides align to TRBD1. The CDR3 sequence is 13 residues long. Trimming cost V 3 bases and J 10 bases; bases outside gene matches: 3. Germline V CDR1 and CDR2: LNHDA, SQIVND (reference sequence). The CDR3 protein is CASSIGTESPLHF. The CDR3 bases are TGTGCCAGTAGTATTGGGACAGAGTCACCCCTCCACTTT.

This chain links TRBV28 with TRBJ1-2; maybe TRBD1 (5 bases). The CDR3 is 14 residues long. V lost 4 bases and J lost 6, with 15 bases in between. Germline CDR1 MDHEN, CDR2 SYDVKM. The CDR3 region has the DNA TGTGCCAGCAGTTCCACGACGGGGGAAGATGGCTACACCTTC. It specifies CASSSTTGEDGYTF.

The sample holds many counts of this clonotype. The chain uses TRBV7-2 and TRBJ2-7, with 7 nucleotides matching TRBD2. V was clipped by 3 bases and J by 9 bases; unmatched bases: 11. The CDR3 is made up of 14 amino acids. Germline-derived CDR1 and CDR2 are SGHTA and FQGNSA. The DNA for the CDR3 is TGTGCCAGCAGCTTTTCGGGGGGAGGGGAGGTGCAGTACTTC. This encodes CASSFSGGGEVQYF.